This paragraph covers one TCR beta chain sequence. There is no known antigen for this receptor. Base qualities are not provided; no much larger clone lies one nucleotide away. The source of the sample is a study of Ad26.COV2.S vaccination and SARS-CoV-2 variants (dated by TCRdb to the early 2020s). General notes on the study: Vaccine-arm donors came from COV1001, a multicentre, randomized, double-blind, placebo-controlled phase I-IIa trial of Ad26.COV2.S in healthy adults. Ad26.COV2.S was administered intramuscularly at 5 x 10^10 or 1 x 10^11 viral particles, either as a single shot or as two shots given 56 days apart. TCRbeta repertoire sequencing was used to assess the specificity and breadth of SARS-CoV-2-reactive T cell receptors after Ad26.COV2.S vaccination. A total of roughly 32 samples were included in the TCR-sequenced set, comprising around 19 Ad26.COV2.S vaccine recipients, 5 placebo recipients and 8 SARS-CoV-2 convalescent individuals. Participants in the trial were split at random into five groups of five each, receiving low-dose or high-dose Ad26.COV2.S once or twice, or else placebo on both occasions. Investigators did not know the trial group allocation while performing experiments and assessing outcomes.

The treatment or condition label for this specimen denotes: approximately 18 received Ad26.COV2.S at low or high dose, single or two shots; about 5 received placebo; per-sample allocation not given. For vaccine and placebo recipients, the sequenced repertoires came from samples collected on day 63 after the first injection. In Cohort 1b, fewer than 30 adults aged 18-55 years were enrolled at a single site in Boston, USA, between 29 July and 7 August 2020. Ad26.COV2.S was a replication-incompetent adenovirus type 26 vector expressing a prefusion-stabilized SARS-CoV-2 spike protein from the original Wuhan strain. TCRbeta CDR3 regions were sequenced with the immunoSEQ Assay. After extraction, genomic DNA underwent amplification by bias-controlled multiplex PCR, followed by high-throughput sequencing. The paper's processing steps were these. To quantify the absolute abundance of every unique TCRbeta CDR3 region, sequences were collapsed and filtered. T cell fraction was estimated by normalization of TCRbeta template counts to usable DNA, with usable DNA being measured through amplification of reference genes present in all nucleated cells. Repertoire TCRs were annotated as SARS-CoV-2-specific by exact matching of V gene, CDR3 amino acid sequence and J gene to a known reactive TCR set. The reference SARS-CoV-2 TCR set came from MIRA and was filtered for enrichment in COVID-19-positive ImmuneCODE repertoires, removing public or cross-reactive TCRs. Based on the MIRA antigens, annotated TCRs were further analysed at the level of specific ORF or position within ORF. Breadth was defined as annotated unique rearrangements over total unique productive rearrangements; depth was the summed frequency of those rearrangements. TCR breadth was compared between groups using two-sided Wilcoxon rank-sum tests. Held by TCRdb, this immuneACCESS table contains in-frame sequences only and omits some clones. Under half of the omission traces to an unresolved V gene where checked; the cause of the rest is unknown. That table is the source of V, J and clone size, and D and trimming were worked out from the DNA. For this sample the table gives some 520,000 clones, of which 70% to 90% were detected only once. 9.5% to 15% of the sample is held by the ten biggest clonotypes.

CDR1 and CDR2 are drawn from the germline V gene (reference sequence): DFQATT, SNEGSKA. The CDR3 covers 11 residues, taking in both the cysteine and the phenylalanine. Of all the DNA, just the CDR3 is kept, 33 bases in frame from base 1. At the junction V is shortened by 6 bases and J by 13 bases, with 16 bases in between. What the research found in general, with its limitations: Vaccine and placebo recipients had similar non-spike TCR breadth, a finding consistent with the vaccine containing only spike. According to the authors, total T cell responses may have been underestimated by the TCR breadth and depth analyses. The study was not powered to compare responses between vaccine doses or regimens. After vaccination, spike-specific CD8+ and CD4+ T cell responses were reported to show substantial breadth. Higher spike-specific TCR breadth was observed in Ad26.COV2.S recipients than in placebo recipients (P = 0.0014).

Here the sequenced sample was peripheral blood, taken in a trial of Ad26.COV2.S vaccine versus placebo. The chain is made from TRBV20-1 and TRBJ2-1; the D segment may tentatively be TRBD1 or TRBD2, each giving 5 matched bases. The sequence was collected from a person aged 18-60 years who received the Ad26.COV2.S COVID-19 vaccine or a placebo. At the DNA level, the sequence is TGCAGTGCACCATCAGGGACCCGCCAGTTCTTC. This translates into CSAPSGTRQFF.